This passage covers 28 T cell receptor beta chains from one sample sequenced in a study of shared clonotypes between healthy human individuals. CD45RO negativity and positive selection for CCR7 defined naive CD8 cells, a population that excluded terminally differentiated effector memory CD45RA+ cells. Some clones are missing from TCRdb's copy, which holds only in-frame ones; the method was immunoSEQ multiplex PCR. The repertoire includes some 2,100,000 clones, 90% to 95% of them detected once, and approximately 1.7% sits in the top ten. Sequenced sample: naive CD8+ T cells from PBMCs. These receptors all come from a man younger than 30 in good health. Some clones in this sample may be carry-over from other donors' samples.

This chain links TRBV6-5 with TRBJ2-7; 9 bases map to TRBD1. Germline V gene data show CDR1 as MNHEY and CDR2 as SVGAGI. The CDR3 runs to 14 residues. V lost 5 bases and J lost 6; bases outside the gene matches: 8. CDR3 amino acids: CASSTRDRVSEQYF. Here the CDR3 DNA reads TGTGCCAGCAGTACCCGGGACAGGGTCTCCGAGCAGTACTTC.

The chain joins TRBV7-9 to TRBJ2-3; 10 bases are a match to TRBD2. CDR3 length equals 15 residues. V was clipped by 3 bases and J by 2 bases; unmatched bases: 2. Germline V gives CDR1 SEHNR, CDR2 FQNEAQ (reference sequence). CDR3 sequence (DNA): TGTGCCAGCAGCTTCGGACTAGCGGCCACAGATACGCAGTATTTT. The encoded protein is CASSFGLAATDTQYF.

The chain carries TRBV7-9 and TRBJ2-7; no firm D call. Trimming removed 2 bases from V and 0 bases from J, with 11 bases in between. The CDR3 contains 15 residues. Germline CDR1 reads SEHNR; CDR2 reads FQNEAQ (reference sequence). Here the CDR3 reads CASSLPSQRSYEQYF. The CDR3 DNA reads as TGTGCCAGCAGCTTACCCTCGCAGCGCTCCTACGAGCAGTACTTC.

This chain joins TRBV6-1 and TRBJ2-3; D is unresolved. CDR3 length: 16 amino acids. CDR1 is MNHNS, CDR2 SASEGT, per germline. Trimming removed 0 bases from V and 2 bases from J, with 12 bases in between. The CDR3 loop reads CASSEAPSRYTDTQYF. The CDR3 coding sequence is TGTGCCAGCAGTGAAGCCCCTAGTAGATACACAGATACGCAGTATTTT.

The chain joins TRBV10-2 to TRBJ1-2, with TRBD1 matching over 7 bases. Unmatched junction bases numbered 8, after V lost 10 bases and J lost 6 bases. CDR3 length: 12 residues. Per the germline V gene, CDR1 is WSHSY and CDR2 is SAAADI. CDR3 sequence (DNA): TGCGCCACCCTGGACAGGTCCCATGGCTACACCTTC. This codes for CATLDRSHGYTF.

V gene TRBV5-5 combines with J gene TRBJ2-3; 9 bases align to TRBD1. Per the germline V gene, CDR1 is SGHKS and CDR2 is YYEKEE (reference sequence). V was pared by 4 bases and J by 6 bases, with 9 bases of the junction left unmatched. The CDR3 extends over 15 amino acids. CDR3 in amino acids: CASSRSQGARDTQYF. The CDR3 nucleotides read TGTGCCAGCAGCCGATCACAGGGGGCGAGGGATACGCAGTATTTT. Variable domain in full (rest from reference TRBV5-5 and TRBJ2-3): DAGVTQSPTHLIKTRGQQVTLRCSPISGHKSVSWYQQVLGQGPQFIFQYYEKEERGRGNFPDRFSARQFPNYSSELNVNALLLGDSALYLCASSRSQGARDTQYFGPGTRLTVL.

The J gene is TRBJ2-1, the V gene TRBV27; tentatively, D is TRBD1 or TRBD2 (5 bases each). This CDR3 is built from 15 residues. Trimming removed 2 bases at V and 4 bases at J, with 12 bases between. The germline V gene has CDR1 MNHEY and CDR2 SMNVEV (reference sequence). The CDR3 region has the DNA TGTGCCAGCAGTTTAGGGGGAGATGGATACAATGAGCAGTTCTTC. It specifies CASSLGGDGYNEQFF.

The genes are TRBV29-1 and TRBJ2-1; 10 bases agree with TRBD2. With 3 bases clipped from V and 8 bases from J, the junction kept 10 bases outside the gene matches. Germline V gives CDR1 SQVTM, CDR2 ANQGSEA. The CDR3 is 15 amino acids. CDR3 loop: CSVEPTASGSYEQFF. CDR3 in DNA: TGCAGCGTTGAGCCCACGGCTAGCGGGAGTTATGAGCAGTTCTTC.

The chain carries TRBV7-2 and TRBJ1-1; D unclear. This CDR3 is 14 amino acids long. The germline V and J ends were trimmed by 3 bases and 1 base, with 9 bases remaining between them. Germline-derived CDR1 and CDR2 are SGHTA and FQGNSA. The CDR3 protein is CASSFLTANTEAFF. DNA of the CDR3: TGTGCCAGCAGCTTTCTGACGGCGAACACTGAAGCTTTCTTT. Filled out from reference TRBV7-2 and TRBJ1-1, the complete variable domain reads GAGVSQSPSNKVTEKGKDVELRCDPISGHTALYWYRQSLGQGLEFLIYFQGNSAPDKSGLPSDRFSAERTGGSVSTLTIQRTQQEDSAVYLCASSFLTANTEAFFGQGTRLTVV.

The chain employs TRBV27 and TRBJ1-2; no clear D gene. Trimming removed 5 bases at V and 4 bases at J, with 20 bases between. This CDR3 region has 16 residues. Germline V lookup: CDR1 MNHEY, CDR2 SMNVEV (reference sequence). The CDR3 DNA sequence: TGTGCCAGCAGTCCCGCAGGCCTCGGCGGGTTCTATGGCTACACCTTC. Residues: CASSPAGLGGFYGYTF.

V usage is TRBV5-6 and J usage is TRBJ2-3; a possible D gene is TRBD2 (6 bases). Between the trimmed V and J ends, which lost 4 bases and 0 bases, there was a span of 9 bases. The CDR3 totals 14 residues. Per germline, CDR1 SGHDT and CDR2 YYEEEE. The CDR3 spells CASSLGLSTDTQYF. Written as DNA, the CDR3 is TGTGCCAGCAGCCTGGGACTCAGCACAGATACGCAGTATTTT.

In its sample, this clone was seen a few times. This chain connects TRBV21-1 to TRBJ1-5; the table's D call TRBD1 went unverified against the DNA. TRBV21-1 is labeled a pseudogene. CDR3 length equals 12 residues. CDR3 sequence reads: CASSNEPGQAFF. The CDR3, as DNA: TGTGCCAGCAGCAACGAACCGGGACAGGCATTTTTT.

The genes are TRBV18 and TRBJ2-7, with 8 bases fitting TRBD2. The CDR3 covers 15 residues. Germline V gene sequence: CDR1 KGHSH, CDR2 LQKENI. V shed 3 bases, J shed 6 bases, and the junction held 10 bases outside the gene matches. CDR3 loop: CASSPLLAEEGEQYF. DNA of the CDR3: TGTGCCAGCTCACCTCTACTAGCGGAGGAGGGCGAGCAGTACTTC.

This clone showed up just a few times. J is TRBJ1-1 and V is TRBV7-9; no clear D. The germline V gene has CDR1 SEHNR and CDR2 FQNEAQ (reference sequence). The CDR3 extends over 11 amino acids. Trimming shortened V by 8 bases and J by 8 bases, and 12 bases separated the two germline ends. The CDR3 loop reads CASQVRTEAFF. The CDR3 bases are TGTGCCAGCCAAGTCAGAACAGAAGCTTTCTTT.

This chain uses TRBV2 with TRBJ1-5, with D possibly matching TRBD1 (6 bases). Germline V CDR1 and CDR2: SNHLY, FYNNEI. Between the trimmed V and J ends, which lost 5 bases and 0 bases, there was a span of 23 bases. The CDR3 consists of 19 residues. The CDR3, as DNA: TGTGCCAGCAGTTGGGACACGGAAATTGACCTACCTAGCAATCAGCCCCAGCATTTT. Its protein product is CASSWDTEIDLPSNQPQHF.

This rearrangement joins TRBV7-3 to TRBJ2-3; D gene uncertain. Germline values: CDR1 SGHTA, CDR2 FQGTGA. V was pared by 3 bases and J by 7 bases, with 14 bases between. This CDR3 has 14 residues. The CDR3 protein is CASSFHSRNYTQYF. The CDR3, as DNA: TGTGCCAGCAGCTTTCACTCTAGGAACTATACGCAGTATTTT.

This clone was seen a single time. V and J are TRBV19 and TRBJ1-1; D is ambiguous. The CDR3 has 15 residues. The V end was cut by 1 base, the J end by 0 bases, with 9 bases between. Germline V gene data show CDR1 as LNHDA and CDR2 as SQIVND (reference sequence). CDR3 sequence reads: CASSIGDQMNTEAFF. Written as DNA, the CDR3 is TGTGCCAGTAGTATAGGAGATCAGATGAACACTGAAGCTTTCTTT.

The V call is TRBV4-1, the J call TRBJ2-7, with 10 positions matching TRBD1. The germline gives CDR1 MGHRA, CDR2 YSYEKL. J lost 2 bases, V lost 5 bases, and 9 bases had no gene match. This CDR3 comprises 16 residues. The CDR3 sequence is CASSVRLGTGAYEQYF. The CDR3 bases are TGCGCCAGCAGCGTAAGGTTGGGGACAGGGGCCTACGAGCAGTACTTC.

Only one count was recorded for this clone. The CDR3 DNA sequence: TGTGCCAGCAGCGGAAGGGGGGCAGGGCAAGAGACCCAGTACTTC. Its protein is CASSGRGAGQETQYF. The chain joins TRBV9 to TRBJ2-5, with D tentatively TRBD1 or TRBD2 (6 bases each). Trimming took off 3 bases at V and 2 bases at J, with 14 bases between the two ends. The CDR3 is made up of 15 amino acids. Germline lookup yields CDR1 SGDLS and CDR2 YYNGEE.

V usage is TRBV7-9 and J usage is TRBJ1-2, with D perhaps TRBD1 (5 bases). The CDR3 sequence is 13 residues long. From germline, CDR1 is SEHNR and CDR2 FQNEAQ (reference sequence). V gave up 9 bases and J gave up 6 bases, with 17 bases separating them. CDR3 amino acids: CASGLGGSDGYTF. In DNA form, the CDR3 reads TGTGCCAGTGGTTTGGGGGGATCGGATGGCTACACCTTC. The complete variable domain, with remaining parts taken from reference TRBV7-9 and TRBJ1-2, reads DTGVSQNPRHKITKRGQNVTFRCDPISEHNRLYWYRQTLGQGPEFLTYFQNEAQLEKSRLLSDRFSAERPKGSFSTLEIQRTEQGDSAMYLCASGLGGSDGYTFGSGTRLTVV.

The rearrangement joins TRBV19 to TRBJ2-7; D call uncertain. V lost 3 bases to trimming and J lost 0 bases, with 12 bases between them. CDR1 is LNHDA, CDR2 SQIVND, per germline (reference sequence). CDR3 size: 15 residues. The CDR3 DNA sequence: TGTGCCAGTAGTATCTTCGGGTATACCTCCTACGAGCAGTACTTC. Encoded protein: CASSIFGYTSYEQYF.

This rearrangement joins TRBV27 to TRBJ1-5; no clear D gene. CDR1 MNHEY and CDR2 SMNVEV come from the germline V gene (reference sequence). The CDR3 runs to 15 residues. V gave up 6 bases and J gave up 0 bases, with 12 bases separating them. CDR3 sequence (DNA): TGTGCCAGCAGGGTTGAGGTAAATAGCAATCAGCCCCAGCATTTT. It specifies CASRVEVNSNQPQHF.

Comment on this clone: At the DNA level, this CDR3 is encoded by other sequences in the same sample as well. The rearrangement uses TRBV27 and TRBJ1-5; 7 positions agree with TRBD1. The ends lost 5 bases at V and 3 bases at J; junction bases unmatched: 4. Germline V gene data show CDR1 as MNHEY and CDR2 as SMNVEV (reference sequence). The CDR3 extends over 14 amino acids. CDR3 protein: CASSPGGANQPQHF. The CDR3, as DNA: TGTGCCAGCAGTCCAGGGGGTGCCAATCAGCCCCAGCATTTT.

The chain combines TRBV7-2 with TRBJ2-2; 10 bases are shared with TRBD1. The CDR3 contains 16 residues. The germline gives CDR1 SGHTA, CDR2 FQGNSA. The V segment lost 9 bases and the J segment 6 bases; nucleotides outside the gene matches: 13. CDR3 DNA: TGTGCCAGTACCTTAACGCCGGGACAGGGGCCCGGGGAGCTGTTTTTT. It encodes CASTLTPGQGPGELFF.

The chain carries TRBV5-1 and TRBJ2-3, with a possible D match to TRBD2 (5 bases). This CDR3 contains 16 residues. Germline V gene lookup returns CDR1 SGHRS and CDR2 YFSETQ. Between the trimmed V and J ends, which lost 3 bases and 1 base, there was a span of 15 bases. The CDR3 sequence is CASSSPPSGRTDTQYF. The CDR3 bases are TGCGCCAGCAGCTCCCCTCCGAGCGGCCGCACAGATACGCAGTATTTT.

The rearrangement uses TRBV28 and TRBJ2-1; possibly TRBD2 for D (6 bases). Germline V gene sequence: CDR1 MDHEN, CDR2 SYDVKM. V lost 5 bases and J 1 base, leaving 12 bases between the germline ends. The CDR3 is made up of 15 amino acids. Here the CDR3 DNA reads TGTGCCAGCAGTAGATGGGGGGAGTCCTACAATGAGCAGTTCTTC. Its translation is CASSRWGESYNEQFF. The whole variable domain, remainder taken from reference TRBV28 and TRBJ2-1, is DVKVTQSSRYLVKRTGEKVFLECVQDMDHENMFWYRQDPGLGLRLIYFSYDVKMKEKGDIPEGYSVSREKKERFSLILESASTNQTSMYLCASSRWGESYNEQFFGPGTRLTVL.

The chain joins TRBV5-4 to TRBJ2-5; TRBD1 agrees at 10 bases. Trimming cost V 1 base and J 3 bases; bases outside gene matches: 3. Germline CDR1 is SGHNT and CDR2 is YYREEE (reference sequence). The CDR3 loop spans 15 amino acids. CDR3 protein: CASSLFGTGEETQYF. The CDR3 DNA follows: TGTGCCAGCAGCTTGTTCGGGACAGGGGAAGAGACCCAGTACTTC.

The gene calls are TRBV27 and TRBJ1-1, with TRBD1 matching over 7 bases. The CDR3 length is 14 residues. In germline, CDR1 is MNHEY, CDR2 SMNVEV (reference sequence). Trimming removed 5 bases from V and 6 bases from J; junction bases left unmatched: 9. The CDR3 region is CASSPTGLLAEAFF. CDR3 sequence (DNA): TGTGCCAGCAGTCCGACAGGGCTTCTGGCTGAAGCTTTCTTT.